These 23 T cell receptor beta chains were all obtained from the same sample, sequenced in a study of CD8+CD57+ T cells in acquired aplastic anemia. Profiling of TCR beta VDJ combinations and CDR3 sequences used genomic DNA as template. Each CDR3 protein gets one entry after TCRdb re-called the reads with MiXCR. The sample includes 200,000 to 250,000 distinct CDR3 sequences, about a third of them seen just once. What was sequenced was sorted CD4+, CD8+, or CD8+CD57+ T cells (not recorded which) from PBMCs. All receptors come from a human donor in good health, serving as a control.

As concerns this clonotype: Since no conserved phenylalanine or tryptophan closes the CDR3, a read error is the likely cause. CDR3 residues: CSARGVNQPQHS. In DNA form, the CDR3 reads TGCAGTGCTAGGGGAGTCAATCAGCCCCAGCATTCT. This chain connects TRBV20-1 to TRBJ1-5; D gene unclear. The CDR3 runs to 12 residues. Trimming removed 3 bases at V and 3 bases at J, with 6 bases between. CDR1 is DFQATT, CDR2 SNEGSKA, per germline (reference sequence).

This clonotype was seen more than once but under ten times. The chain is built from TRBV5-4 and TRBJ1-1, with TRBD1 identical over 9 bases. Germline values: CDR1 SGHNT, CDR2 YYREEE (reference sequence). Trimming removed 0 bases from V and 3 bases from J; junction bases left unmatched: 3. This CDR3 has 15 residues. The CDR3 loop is CASSLGDRGYTEAFF. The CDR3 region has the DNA TGTGCCAGCAGCTTGGGAGACAGGGGGTACACTGAAGCTTTCTTT.

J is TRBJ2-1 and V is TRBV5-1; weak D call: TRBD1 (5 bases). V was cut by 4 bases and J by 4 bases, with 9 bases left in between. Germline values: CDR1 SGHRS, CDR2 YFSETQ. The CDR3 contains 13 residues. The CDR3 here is CASSEQGYNEQFF. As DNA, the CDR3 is TGCGCCAGCAGCGAGCAGGGATACAATGAGCAGTTCTTC.

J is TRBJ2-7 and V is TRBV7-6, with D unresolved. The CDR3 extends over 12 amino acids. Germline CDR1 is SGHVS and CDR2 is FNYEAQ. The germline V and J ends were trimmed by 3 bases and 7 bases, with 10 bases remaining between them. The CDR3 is CASSFLDGEQYF. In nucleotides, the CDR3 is TGTGCCAGCAGCTTCCTTGACGGGGAGCAGTACTTC. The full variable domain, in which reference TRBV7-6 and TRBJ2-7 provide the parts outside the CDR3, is GAGVSQSPRYKVTKRGQDVALRCDPISGHVSLYWYRQALGQGPEFLTYFNYEAQQDKSGLPNDRFSAERPEGSISTLTIQRTEQRDSAMYRCASSFLDGEQYFGPGTRLTVT.

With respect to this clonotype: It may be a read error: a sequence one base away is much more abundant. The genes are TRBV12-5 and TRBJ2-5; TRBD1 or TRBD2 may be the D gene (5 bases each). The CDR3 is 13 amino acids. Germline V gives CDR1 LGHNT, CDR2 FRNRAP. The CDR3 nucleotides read TGTGCTAGTGGGCCCGCAGGTCAAGGGACCCAGTGCTTC. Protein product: CASGPAGQGTQCF.

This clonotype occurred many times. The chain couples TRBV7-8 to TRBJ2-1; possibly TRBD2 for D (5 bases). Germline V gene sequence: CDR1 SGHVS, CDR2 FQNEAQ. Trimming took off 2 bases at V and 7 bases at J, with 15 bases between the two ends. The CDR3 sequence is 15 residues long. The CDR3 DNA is TGTGCCAGCAGCTTAAGATTCCTACGGGAAAATGAGCAGTTCTTC. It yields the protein CASSLRFLRENEQFF.

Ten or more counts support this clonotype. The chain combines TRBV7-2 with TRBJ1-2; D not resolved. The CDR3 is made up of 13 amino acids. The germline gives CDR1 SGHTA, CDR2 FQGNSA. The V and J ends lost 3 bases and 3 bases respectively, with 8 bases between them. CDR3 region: CASSFDSHYGYTF. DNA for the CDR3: TGTGCCAGCAGCTTTGATAGCCACTATGGCTACACCTTC.

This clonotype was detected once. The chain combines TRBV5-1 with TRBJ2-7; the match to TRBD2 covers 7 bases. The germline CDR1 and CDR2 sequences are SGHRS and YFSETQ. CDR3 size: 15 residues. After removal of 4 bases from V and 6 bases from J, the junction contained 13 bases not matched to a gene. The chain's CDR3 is CASSMGGGSVTEQYF. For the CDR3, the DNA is TGCGCCAGCAGCATGGGGGGAGGGTCGGTAACCGAGCAGTACTTC.

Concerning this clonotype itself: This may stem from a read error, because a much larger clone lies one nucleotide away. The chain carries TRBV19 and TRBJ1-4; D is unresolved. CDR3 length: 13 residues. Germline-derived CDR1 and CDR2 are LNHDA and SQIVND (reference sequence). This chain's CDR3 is CASSPKGWEKLSF. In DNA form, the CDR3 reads TGTGCCAGTAGTCCCAAGGGATGGGAAAAACTGTCTTTT.

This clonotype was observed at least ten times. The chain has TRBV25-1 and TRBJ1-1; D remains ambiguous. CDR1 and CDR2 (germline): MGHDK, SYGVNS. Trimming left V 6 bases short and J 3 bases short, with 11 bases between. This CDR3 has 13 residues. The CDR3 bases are TGTGCCAGCAGAAGAGAGGGCGACACTGAAGCTTTCTTT. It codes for CASRREGDTEAFF.

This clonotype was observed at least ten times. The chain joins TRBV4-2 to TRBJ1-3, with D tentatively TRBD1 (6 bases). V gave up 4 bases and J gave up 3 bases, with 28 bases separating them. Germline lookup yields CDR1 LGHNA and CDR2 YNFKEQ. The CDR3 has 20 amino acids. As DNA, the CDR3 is TGTGCCAGCAGCCGGGCACAGGGCCTAAGTGACGCCCTCGTTGGAAACACCATATATTTT. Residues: CASSRAQGLSDALVGNTIYF.

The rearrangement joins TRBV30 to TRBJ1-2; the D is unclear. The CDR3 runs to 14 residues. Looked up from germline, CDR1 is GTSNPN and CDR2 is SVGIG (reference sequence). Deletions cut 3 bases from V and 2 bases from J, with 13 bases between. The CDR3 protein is CAWSGGFRNYGYTF. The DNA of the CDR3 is TGTGCCTGGAGCGGTGGGTTCCGGAACTATGGCTACACCTTC.

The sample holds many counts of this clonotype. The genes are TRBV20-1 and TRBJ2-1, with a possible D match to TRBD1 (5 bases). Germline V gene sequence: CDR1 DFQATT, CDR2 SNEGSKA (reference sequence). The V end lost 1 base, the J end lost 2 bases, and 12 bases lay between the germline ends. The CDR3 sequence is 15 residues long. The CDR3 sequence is CSARGLGATYNEQFF. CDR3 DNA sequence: TGCAGTGCTAGAGGCTTAGGGGCGACCTACAATGAGCAGTTCTTC.

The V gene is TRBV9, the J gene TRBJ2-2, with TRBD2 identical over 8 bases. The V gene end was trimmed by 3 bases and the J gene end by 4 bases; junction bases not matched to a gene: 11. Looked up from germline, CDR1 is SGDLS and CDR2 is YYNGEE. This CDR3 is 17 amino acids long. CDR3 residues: CASSAPPGGPSTGELFF. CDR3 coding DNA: TGTGCCAGCAGCGCCCCCCCGGGGGGGCCGAGCACCGGGGAGCTGTTTTTT. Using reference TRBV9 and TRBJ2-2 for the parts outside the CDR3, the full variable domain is DSGVTQTPKHLITATGQRVTLRCSPRSGDLSVYWYQQSLDQGLQFLIQYYNGEERAKGNILERFSAQQFPDLHSELNLSSLELGDSALYFCASSAPPGGPSTGELFFGEGSRLTVL.

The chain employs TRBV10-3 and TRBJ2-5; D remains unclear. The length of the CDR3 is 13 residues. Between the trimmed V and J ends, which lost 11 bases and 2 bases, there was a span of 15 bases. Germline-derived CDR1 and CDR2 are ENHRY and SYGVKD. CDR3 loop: CAVLPETQETQYF. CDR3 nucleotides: TGTGCCGTATTACCTGAAACACAAGAGACCCAGTACTTC.

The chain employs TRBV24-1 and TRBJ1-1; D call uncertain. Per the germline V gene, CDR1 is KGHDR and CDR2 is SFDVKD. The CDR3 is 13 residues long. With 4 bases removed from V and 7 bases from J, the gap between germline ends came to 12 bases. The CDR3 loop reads CATSEWENGEAFF. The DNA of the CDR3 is TGTGCCACCAGTGAGTGGGAAAACGGTGAAGCTTTCTTT.

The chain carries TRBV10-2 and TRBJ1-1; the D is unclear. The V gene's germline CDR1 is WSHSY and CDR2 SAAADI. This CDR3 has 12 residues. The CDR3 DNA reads TGCACCGGCGCTCGGCCGAACACTGAAGCTTTCTTT. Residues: CTGARPNTEAFF.

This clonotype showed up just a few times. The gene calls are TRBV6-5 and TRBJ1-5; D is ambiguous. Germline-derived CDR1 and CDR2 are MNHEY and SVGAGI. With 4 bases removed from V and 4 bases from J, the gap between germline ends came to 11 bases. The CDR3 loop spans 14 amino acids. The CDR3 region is CASSSFSGNQPQHF. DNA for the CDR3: TGTGCCAGCAGTTCCTTTTCCGGTAATCAGCCCCAGCATTTT.

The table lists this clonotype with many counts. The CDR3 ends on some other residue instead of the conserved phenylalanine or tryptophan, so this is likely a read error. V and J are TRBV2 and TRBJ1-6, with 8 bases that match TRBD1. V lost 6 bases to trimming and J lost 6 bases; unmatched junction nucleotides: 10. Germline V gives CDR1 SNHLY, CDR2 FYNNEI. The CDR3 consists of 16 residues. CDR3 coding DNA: TGTGCCAGCAGCGGCGATGCGGGACAGGCTAATTCACCCCTCCACCTT. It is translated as CASSGDAGQANSPLHL.

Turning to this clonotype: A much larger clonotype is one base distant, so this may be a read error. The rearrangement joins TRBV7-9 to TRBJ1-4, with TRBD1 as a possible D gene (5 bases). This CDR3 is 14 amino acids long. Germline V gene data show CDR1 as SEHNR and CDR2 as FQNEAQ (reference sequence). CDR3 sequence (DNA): TGTGCCAGCGGCTTAGCTGGGGGAGATGAAAAACTGTTTTTT. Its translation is CASGLAGGDEKLFF.

The CDR3 region has the DNA TGCGCCAGCAGCTACGAGACAGGGTCCCACGAGCAGTACGTC. Protein sequence: CASSYETGSHEQYV. The chain employs TRBV5-1 and TRBJ2-7; 7 positions agree with TRBD1. CDR3 length: 14 residues. Per germline, CDR1 SGHRS and CDR2 YFSETQ. Losses at the gene ends were 3 bases for V and 5 bases for J; bases not matched to a gene: 8.

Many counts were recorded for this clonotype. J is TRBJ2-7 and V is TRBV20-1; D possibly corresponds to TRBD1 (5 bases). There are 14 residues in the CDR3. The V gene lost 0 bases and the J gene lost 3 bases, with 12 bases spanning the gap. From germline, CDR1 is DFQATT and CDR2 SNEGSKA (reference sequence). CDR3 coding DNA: TGCAGTGCTAGAGATGACCGCCAGGGCTACGAGCAGTACTTC. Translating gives CSARDDRQGYEQYF.

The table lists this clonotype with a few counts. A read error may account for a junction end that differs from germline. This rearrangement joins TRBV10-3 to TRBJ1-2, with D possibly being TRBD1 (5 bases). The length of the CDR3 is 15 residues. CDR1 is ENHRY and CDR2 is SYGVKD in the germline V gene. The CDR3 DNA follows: TGTGCCAGCAGTTACCTTACAGGCGTCAACTATGGCTACACCTTC. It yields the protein CASSYLTGVNYGYTF.